The present TCR beta chain was sequenced within a study of PD-L1 blockade in urothelial cancer. Study-level information: Atezolizumab 1,200 mg was given intravenously every 3 weeks, starting 2014. T cells were recovered from blood samples at a median of around 130,000. General observations from the study: Blood TCR clonality below the median before treatment was a predictor of better survival.

This CDR3 is 15 amino acids long. Trimming took off 6 bases at V and 10 bases at J, with 21 bases between the two ends. Germline V lookup: CDR1 SNHLY, CDR2 FYNNEI. Method: immunoSEQ multiplex PCR; TCRdb's copy keeps in-frame clones and lacks some. The repertoire holds some 80,000 clones, with around 81% as singletons. Points on this clone: Antigen specificity is unknown.

Documented time point: pretreatment peripheral blood. The material was PBMCs, obtained around atezolizumab (anti-PD-L1) treatment. This chain joins TRBV2 and TRBJ2-2; TRBD1 is a possible D gene (5 bases). The receptor's source is a man aged 35 to 55 with urothelial cancer. The chain's CDR3 is CASRREGVRSEELFF. DNA for the CDR3: TGTGCCAGCAGGAGAGAAGGGGTACGTTCAGAGGAGCTGTTTTTT.